This TCR beta chain was recovered during a study of T cells in Graves' hyperthyroidism and ophthalmopathy. Stable disease denoted Graves' hyperthyroidism without ophthalmopathy progression within 18 months. These patients, aged 18 to 65, had recently diagnosed hyperthyroidism lasting under 2 months. Patients showing uncontrolled infection, other autoimmune disease, pregnancy or lactation were ineligible. Every diagnosis used clinical symptoms, serum thyroxine and TRAb, thyroid ultrasound and orbital computed tomography. Germline CDR1 is SGHAT and CDR2 is FQNNGV. The CDR3 runs to 16 residues. V dropped 5 bases and J dropped 5 bases, with 21 bases sitting between them. TCR beta CDR3 regions were amplified from RNA transcripts. A first-round RT-PCR of the TCR CDR3 used the HTBI primer set. From the multiplex PCR reads, TCRdb called clonotypes with MiXCR, one entry per CDR3 protein. The profile shows a few hundred thousand distinct CDR3 sequences, approximately 14% of them singletons.

The sequenced sample consisted of blood. This rearrangement joins TRBV11-2 to TRBJ1-1; TRBD1 might be the D (5 bases). The TCR sequence derives from a woman between 18 and 29 years old with Graves' hyperthyroidism. The CDR3 DNA reads TGTGCCAGCAGCCCTCCGGGGGGGGGAGTTGGGACTGAAGCTTTCTTT. Residues: CASSPPGGGVGTEAFF.